This is a list of T cell receptor beta chains from one sample in a study of cytomegalovirus exposure and HLA in healthy donors. TCRdb's copy holds only in-frame clones and misses some; the assay was immunoSEQ multiplex PCR. The profile covers approximately 190,000 clones, with approximately 90% appearing a single time and under 1.2% taken by the ten largest. The sequencing input was PBMCs. These receptors all stem from a boy under 10 years old in good health and CMV-seronegative. The CDR3 runs from the conserved cysteine through the conserved F or W. Part of the rows lack a size; the others show once, few, many or a class for expanded clones.

clone size | V gene | CDR3 protein
- | TRBV4-1 | CASSQDLYNEQFF
- | TRBV6-1 | CASSDYGETQYF
- | TRBV28 | CASSLYRVTNEKLFF
- | TRBV6-5 | CASTGTGDGNTIYF
- | TRBV28 | CASTFPGVSETQYF
- | TRBV18 | CASSPIAVAGVGEKLFF
- | TRBV27 | CASTLGTSTDTQYF
- | TRBV19 | CASRSTTARTNEKLFF
- | TRBV12-5 | CASGLHLGTGGGNEQFF
- | TRBV9 | CASSPQLAVRQRGYTF
- | TRBV5-8 | CASSSFQGIHAADTQYF
- | TRBV28 | CASSGLAGYNEQFF
- | TRBV14 | CASSQVVPGRWRTYEQYF
once | TRBV6-1 | CASSAGTGGIWEQYF
few | TRBV27 | CATGRNRGNEKLFF
- | TRBV21-1 | CASSKVDAPAGGSSPLHF
- | TRBV2 | CASRLRTGTQPQHF
few | TRBV19 | CASSIAPFYEQYF
- | TRBV15 | CATRARGSGAYNEQFF
- | TRBV5-1 | CASSFAGENTEAFF
- | TRBV7-9 | CGMLGAVTGELFF
- | TRBV30 | CAGHETSGYTGELFF